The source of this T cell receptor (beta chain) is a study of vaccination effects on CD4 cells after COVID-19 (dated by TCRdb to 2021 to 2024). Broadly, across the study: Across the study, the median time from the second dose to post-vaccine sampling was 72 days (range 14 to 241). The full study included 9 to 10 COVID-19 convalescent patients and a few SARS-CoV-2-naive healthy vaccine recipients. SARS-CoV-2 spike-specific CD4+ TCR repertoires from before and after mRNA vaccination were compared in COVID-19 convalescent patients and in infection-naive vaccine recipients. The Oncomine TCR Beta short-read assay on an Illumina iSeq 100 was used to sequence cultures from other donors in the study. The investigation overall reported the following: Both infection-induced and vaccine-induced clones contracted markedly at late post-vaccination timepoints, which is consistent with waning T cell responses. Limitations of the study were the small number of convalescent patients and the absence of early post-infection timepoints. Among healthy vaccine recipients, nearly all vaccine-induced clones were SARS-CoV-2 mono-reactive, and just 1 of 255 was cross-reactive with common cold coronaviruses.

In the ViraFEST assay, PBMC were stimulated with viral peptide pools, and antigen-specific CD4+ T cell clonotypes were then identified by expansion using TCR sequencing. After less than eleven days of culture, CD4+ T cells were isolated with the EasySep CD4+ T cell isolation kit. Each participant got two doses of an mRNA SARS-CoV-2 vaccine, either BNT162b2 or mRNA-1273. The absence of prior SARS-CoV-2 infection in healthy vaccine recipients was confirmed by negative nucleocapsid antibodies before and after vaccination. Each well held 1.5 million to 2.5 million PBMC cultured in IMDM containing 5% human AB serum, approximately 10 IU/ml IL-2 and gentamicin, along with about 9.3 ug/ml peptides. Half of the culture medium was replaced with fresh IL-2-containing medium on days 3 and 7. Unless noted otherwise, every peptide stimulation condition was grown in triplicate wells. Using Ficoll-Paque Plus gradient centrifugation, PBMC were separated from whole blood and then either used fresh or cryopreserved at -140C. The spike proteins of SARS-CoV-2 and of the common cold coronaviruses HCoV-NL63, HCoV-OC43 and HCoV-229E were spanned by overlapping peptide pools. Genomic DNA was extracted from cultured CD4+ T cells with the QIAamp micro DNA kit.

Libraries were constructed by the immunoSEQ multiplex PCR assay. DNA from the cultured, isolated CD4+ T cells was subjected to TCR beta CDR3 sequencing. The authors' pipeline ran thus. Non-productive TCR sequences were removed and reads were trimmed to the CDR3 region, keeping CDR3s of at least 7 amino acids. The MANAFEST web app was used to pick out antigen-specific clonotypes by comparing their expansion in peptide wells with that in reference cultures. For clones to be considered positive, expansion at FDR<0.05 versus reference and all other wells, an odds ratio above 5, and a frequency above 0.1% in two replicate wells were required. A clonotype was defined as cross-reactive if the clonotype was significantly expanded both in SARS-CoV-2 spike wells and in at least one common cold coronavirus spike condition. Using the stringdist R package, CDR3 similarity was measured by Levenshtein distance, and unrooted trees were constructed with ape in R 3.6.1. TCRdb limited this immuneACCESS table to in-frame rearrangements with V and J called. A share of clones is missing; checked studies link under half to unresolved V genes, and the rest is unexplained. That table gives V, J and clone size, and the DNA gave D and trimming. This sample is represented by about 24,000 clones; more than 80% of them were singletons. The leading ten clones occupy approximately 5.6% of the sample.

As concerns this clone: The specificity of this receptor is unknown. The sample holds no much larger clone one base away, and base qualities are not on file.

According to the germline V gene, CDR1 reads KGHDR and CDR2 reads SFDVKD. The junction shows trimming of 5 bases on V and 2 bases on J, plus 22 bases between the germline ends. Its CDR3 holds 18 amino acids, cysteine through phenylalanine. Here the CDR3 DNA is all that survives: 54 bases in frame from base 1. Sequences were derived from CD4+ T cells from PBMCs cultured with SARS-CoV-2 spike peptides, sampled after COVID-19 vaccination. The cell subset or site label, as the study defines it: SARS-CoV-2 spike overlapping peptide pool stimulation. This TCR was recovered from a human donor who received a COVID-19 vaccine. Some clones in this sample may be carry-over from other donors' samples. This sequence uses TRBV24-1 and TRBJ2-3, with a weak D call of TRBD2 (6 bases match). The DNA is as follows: TGTGCCACCAGTGTCCCTAGGGGTGCGGGGCTGCTCACAGATACGCAGTATTTT. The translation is CATSVPRGAGLLTDTQYF.